The 9 T cell receptor beta chains below all came from one sample that was sequenced in a study of T cells in tumors after PD-1 blockade. Measured with immunoSEQ multiplex PCR; TCRdb has only the in-frame clones, and not every one. The sample has more than 50,000 clones, 74% seen once; the top ten hold around 5%. The sequences come from PBMCs, collected after anti-PD-1 treatment. These receptors all stem from a human donor with basal cell carcinoma.

The chain combines TRBV28 with TRBJ1-6; D remains ambiguous. Germline V gives CDR1 MDHEN, CDR2 SYDVKM. V lost 2 bases, J lost 0 bases, and 8 bases lay in between. This CDR3 contains 16 residues. The DNA of the CDR3 is TGTGCCAGCAGTTTAAATGGGGTCTCCTATAATTCACCCCTCCACTTT. This encodes CASSLNGVSYNSPLHF.

V and J are TRBV5-1 and TRBJ1-3; 7 bases match TRBD1. The ends lost 4 bases at V and 3 bases at J; junction bases unmatched: 4. Germline-derived CDR1 and CDR2 are SGHRS and YFSETQ. This CDR3 has 14 amino acids. The CDR3 spells CASSLGGVGNTIYF. CDR3 sequence (DNA): TGCGCCAGCAGCCTAGGGGGCGTTGGAAACACCATATATTTT. Based on the CDR3 plus reference TRBV5-1 and TRBJ1-3, the full variable domain is KAGVTQTPRYLIKTRGQQVTLSCSPISGHRSVSWYQQTPGQGLQFLFEYFSETQRNKGNFPGRFSGRQFSNSRSEMNVSTLELGDSALYLCASSLGGVGNTIYFGEGSWLTVV.

V and J are TRBV6-6 and TRBJ1-6; the match to TRBD1 covers 7 bases. With V trimmed by 6 bases and J by 10 bases, 9 bases remained unmatched. Germline V lookup: CDR1 MNHNY, CDR2 SVGAGI (reference sequence). The CDR3 sequence is 14 residues long. The CDR3 nucleotides are TGTGCCAGCAGAACAGGACAGGTTGGATCACCCCTCCACTTT. Protein product: CASRTGQVGSPLHF.

This chain links TRBV27 with TRBJ2-1; 9 bases map to TRBD2. Germline loops: CDR1 MNHEY, CDR2 SMNVEV (reference sequence). The trim removed 4 bases at V and 5 bases at J, leaving 3 bases unmatched. This CDR3 has 14 residues. The CDR3 loop is CASSWRGGNNEQFF. The CDR3, as DNA: TGTGCCAGCAGTTGGCGGGGGGGCAACAATGAGCAGTTCTTC.

CDR3 DNA sequence: TGTGCCAGCTCGCAAGGGGACAGGCTAAGGGCCCAGTACTTC. Translating gives CASSQGDRLRAQYF. The chain links TRBV18 to TRBJ2-5; 8 bases are shared with TRBD1. Germline V gene lookup returns CDR1 KGHSH and CDR2 LQKENI. V was clipped by 6 bases and J by 9 bases; unmatched bases: 12. The CDR3 contains 14 residues.

V gene TRBV15 combines with J gene TRBJ2-5, with 8 bases fitting TRBD1. Germline CDR1 LNHNV, CDR2 YYDKDF (reference sequence). After removal of 2 bases from V and 5 bases from J, the junction contained 13 bases not matched to a gene. This CDR3 is 17 amino acids long. CDR3 in amino acids: CATSRPYRQGLKETQYF. The CDR3 region has the DNA TGTGCCACCAGCAGACCTTATAGACAGGGGTTAAAGGAGACCCAGTACTTC. The full variable domain, in which reference TRBV15 and TRBJ2-5 provide the parts outside the CDR3, is DAMVIQNPRYQVTQFGKPVTLSCSQTLNHNVMYWYQQKSSQAPKLLFHYYDKDFNNEADTPDNFQSRRPNTSFCFLDIRSPGLGDTAMYLCATSRPYRQGLKETQYFGPGTRLLVL.

The rearrangement joins TRBV10-3 to TRBJ2-7; the match to TRBD2 covers 8 bases. CDR3 length: 19 amino acids. V shed 0 bases, J shed 1 base, and the junction held 14 bases outside the gene matches. Germline V CDR1 and CDR2: ENHRY, SYGVKD. CDR3 nucleotide sequence: TGTGCCATCAGTGAGTCAAGTAGAAGCGGGGGCGATCGTTCCTACGAGCAGTACTTC. Translated, it gives CAISESSRSGGDRSYEQYF.

The V call is TRBV5-1, the J call TRBJ2-5, with D maybe TRBD1 (7 bases). Between the trimmed V and J ends, which lost 0 bases and 5 bases, there was a span of 17 bases. CDR3 size: 16 residues. The germline CDR1 and CDR2 sequences are SGHRS and YFSETQ. DNA of the CDR3: TGCGCCAGCAGCTTGGCCACTAGCAGGGGGTCGGAGACCCAGTACTTC. Protein product: CASSLATSRGSETQYF.

The V and J genes are TRBV18 and TRBJ1-4; D is undetermined. V was trimmed by 0 bases and J by 5 bases, leaving 7 bases between them. This CDR3 has 14 residues. CDR1 KGHSH and CDR2 LQKENI come from the germline V gene. CDR3 in amino acids: CASSPPFQNEKLFF. In nucleotides, the CDR3 is TGTGCCAGCTCACCACCTTTCCAGAATGAAAAACTGTTTTTT. Supplemented by reference TRBV18 and TRBJ1-4, the full variable domain reads NAGVMQNPRHLVRRRGQEARLRCSPMKGHSHVYWYRQLPEEGLKFMVYLQKENIIDESGMPKERFSAEFPKEGPSILRIQQVVRGDSAAYFCASSPPFQNEKLFFGSGTQLSVL.